Each of the 6 T cell receptor beta chains below was sequenced from the same sample in a study of T-cell memory formation after mild COVID-19 (dated by TCRdb to the early 2020s). The library came from 5' RACE. The reads were generated on an Illumina NovaSeq 6000. The raw public data were reprocessed by TCRdb itself: fastp quality trimming at Q25, MiXCR clonotype calling, in-frame beta chains only. For every CDR3 protein sequence, its rows merge into one entry that carries the most common genes and DNA. The sample has just under 350,000 distinct CDR3 sequences on record, roughly 13% of them singletons. Together, the top ten hold roughly 23% of the sample. Sequenced input: PBMCs or a T cell subset sorted from them (not recorded which). The source is a man between 18 and 35 years old who had mild COVID-19 (a few samples of this study predate the infection). The sample titles of this study are shuffled in the database, so cell type and time point are left out; the donor was told from shared clones.

This clonotype was seen more than once but under ten times. This chain joins TRBV20-1 and TRBJ2-1; D remains ambiguous. The CDR3 totals 13 residues. V was clipped by 6 bases and J by 4 bases, with 13 bases between them. CDR1 is DFQATT, CDR2 SNEGSKA, per germline (reference sequence). The CDR3 here is CSAAVRAYNEQFF. In DNA form, the CDR3 reads TGCAGTGCCGCTGTGCGAGCGTACAATGAGCAGTTCTTC.

In this sample, this clonotype turned up a few times. This chain joins TRBV4-3 and TRBJ1-1, with D perhaps TRBD1 (5 bases). Germline values: CDR1 LGHNA, CDR2 YSLEER. The CDR3 is 16 amino acids. The germline V and J ends were trimmed by 3 bases and 0 bases, with 14 bases remaining between them. The CDR3 DNA reads TGCGCCAGCAGCCAGGGTACTGACAGCATGAACACTGAAGCTTTCTTT. This sequence encodes CASSQGTDSMNTEAFF.

The chain combines TRBV9 with TRBJ2-6; no definite D call. This CDR3 is built from 15 residues. The germline V and J ends were trimmed by 4 bases and 1 base, with 9 bases remaining between them. Germline loops: CDR1 SGDLS, CDR2 YYNGEE. CDR3 bases: TGTGCCAGCAGCTCCCGGATGTCTGGGGCCAACGTCCTGACTTTC. Its protein product is CASSSRMSGANVLTF.

This clonotype was counted a few times. V gene TRBV7-2 combines with J gene TRBJ1-6, with D maybe TRBD1 (6 bases). Germline V gene sequence: CDR1 SGHTA, CDR2 FQGNSA. The V end was cut by 7 bases, the J end by 10 bases, with 20 bases between. The CDR3 length is 15 residues. In DNA, the CDR3 is TGTGCCAGCACGACGGACAGACGGGGCCTCTCACCCCTCCACTTT. It encodes CASTTDRRGLSPLHF. The entire variable domain, with the rest obtained from reference TRBV7-2 and TRBJ1-6, is as follows: GAGVSQSPSNKVTEKGKDVELRCDPISGHTALYWYRQSLGQGLEFLIYFQGNSAPDKSGLPSDRFSAERTGGSVSTLTIQRTQQEDSAVYLCASTTDRRGLSPLHFGNGTRLTVT.

The V and J genes are TRBV27 and TRBJ2-7; TRBD1 might be the D (5 bases). Germline CDR1 and CDR2: MNHEY and SMNVEV (reference sequence). The CDR3 contains 14 residues. V was clipped by 5 bases and J by 2 bases, with 13 bases between them. CDR3 sequence: CASSLSTGAYEQYF. DNA for the CDR3: TGTGCCAGCAGTCTTAGTACAGGAGCCTACGAGCAGTACTTC.

This chain uses TRBV6-5 with TRBJ2-7, with TRBD1 matching 8 bases. The CDR3 spans 13 residues. The V gene end was trimmed by 6 bases and the J gene end by 3 bases; junction bases not matched to a gene: 4. Germline V gene lookup returns CDR1 MNHEY and CDR2 SVGAGI. CDR3 bases: TGTGCCAGCAGGAAGACAGGGGACTACGAGCAGTACGTC. Residues: CASRKTGDYEQYV.